This is a list of T cell receptor beta chains from one sample in a study of T-cell reconstitution after alpha-beta-depleted transplantation in children. Each CDR3 protein gets one entry after TCRdb re-called the PCR reads with MiXCR. This repertoire shows a few hundred thousand distinct CDR3 sequences, 25% to 30% found once; its top ten account for around 36%. The sequenced sample was PBMCs, obtained before TCRalphabeta/CD19-depleted stem cell transplant. The source of these receptors is a boy under two years old with Wiskott-Aldrich syndrome, due to receive a stem cell transplant. CDR3s include the opening cysteine and the closing phenylalanine or tryptophan. Each record gives: V gene, clone size, D gene, CDR3 length, J gene, CDR3 DNA, CDR3 protein. D genes are given only for firm matches. Some rows mark clone size as missing; the rest say once, few, many or name a class of expanded clone.

TRBV7-9	few	TRBD1	14	TRBJ2-7	TGTGCCAGCACCGCGAGGACAGGGGTCTACGAGCAGTACTTC	CASTARTGVYEQYF
TRBV9	.	.	17	TRBJ2-5	TGTGCCAGCAGCGCCGGGAGAGGAGGAGCTCGCCAAGAGACCCAGTACTTC	CASSAGRGGARQETQYF
TRBV6-6	.	.	12	TRBJ1-5	TGTGCCAGCAGGGCGCCCAATCAGCCCCAGCATTTT	CASRAPNQPQHF
TRBV2	.	TRBD2	16	TRBJ2-1	TGTGCCAGCAGTGAATTTACGGGACTAGCGGGAGGGGACCAGTTCTTC	CASSEFTGLAGGDQFF
TRBV12-3/TRBV12-4	few	.	15	TRBJ2-4	TGTGCCAGCAGTTTACCCGGGGGATCGGGAAACATTCAGTACTTC	CASSLPGGSGNIQYF
TRBV19	few	.	15	TRBJ2-1	TGTGCCAGTAGTATTGAATGGGTTTCCTACAATGAGCAGTTCTTC	CASSIEWVSYNEQFF
TRBV12-3/TRBV12-4	.	TRBD1	15	TRBJ1-2	TGTGCCAGCAGTGTGGATTCCGGGACAGGGCATGGCTACACCTTC	CASSVDSGTGHGYTF
TRBV6-1	.	.	14	TRBJ1-1	TGTGCCAGCAGTGCACGGACAGCGAACACTGAAGCTTTCTTT	CASSARTANTEAFF
TRBV20-1	.	.	14	TRBJ2-5	TGCAGTGCACTACGCCGGGGGGCACGGGAGACCCAGTACTTC	CSALRRGARETQYF
TRBV2	few	.	14	TRBJ1-5	TGTGCCAGCAGGGGGGACCCAGGGAATCAGCCCCAGCATTTT	CASRGDPGNQPQHF
TRBV5-1	.	TRBD2	17	TRBJ2-7	TGCGCCAGCAGCTTGGTCTCACTAGCGGGAGTTCTCTACGAGCAGTACTTC	CASSLVSLAGVLYEQYF
TRBV9	.	TRBD2	16	TRBJ2-1	TGTGCCAGCAGCGTAGGAAGACTAGCGGGAGATCGTGAGCAGTTCTTC	CASSVGRLAGDREQFF
TRBV5-1	few	TRBD2	16	TRBJ2-5	TGCGCCAGCAGCCCGGGACTAGCGGGAAGACAAGAGACCCAGTACTTC	CASSPGLAGRQETQYF
TRBV12-3/TRBV12-4	once	TRBD2	12	TRBJ2-3	TGTGCCAGCGCCCTCGCGGGAGCGGCGCAGTATTTT	CASALAGAAQYF
TRBV6-1	few	.	14	TRBJ1-1	TGTGCCAGCAGCTGGGGACGTAGGAACACTGAAGCTTTCTTT	CASSWGRRNTEAFF
TRBV28	few	.	12	TRBJ2-4	TGTGCCACCCTTTCAGCCAAAAACATTCAGTACTTC	CATLSAKNIQYF
TRBV4-1	.	TRBD2	18	TRBJ2-1	TGCGCCAGCAGCCATCGACTAGCGGGAGGGCCCTGGGGGAATGAGCAGTTCTTC	CASSHRLAGGPWGNEQFF
TRBV5-1	few	TRBD2	16	TRBJ2-1	TGCGCCAGCAGCTCATCCGGGGGGGCTATCTACAATGAGCAGTTCTTC	CASSSSGGAIYNEQFF
TRBV3-1	.	TRBD2	14	TRBJ2-3	TGTGCCAGCAGCCAAATGGGGGGGACAGATACGCAGTATTTT	CASSQMGGTDTQYF
TRBV20-1	few	.	16	TRBJ2-3	TGCAGTGCTAGAGATCCTGGTAGCGGAAACACAGATACGCAGTATTTT	CSARDPGSGNTDTQYF
TRBV6-5	.	.	14	TRBJ1-1	TGTGCCAGCAGAACAGGGTCCGGGTACACTGAAGCTTTCTTT	CASRTGSGYTEAFF
TRBV5-1	few	TRBD2	15	TRBJ2-5	TGCGCCAGCAGCTCGGGACTAGCGGGAGACGAGACCCAGTACTTC	CASSSGLAGDETQYF
TRBV12-3/TRBV12-4	.	TRBD2	13	TRBJ2-7	TGTGCCAGCAGTACCTCGGGGGGTTACGAGCAGTACTTC	CASSTSGGYEQYF
TRBV28	.	.	14	TRBJ2-7	TGTGCCAGCAGTTTATTGGGGAGGTATGACGAGCAGTACTTC	CASSLLGRYDEQYF
TRBV29-1	few	.	13	TRBJ1-5	TGCAGCGTTCGGGCCCAGGGGAATCAGCCCCAGCATTTT	CSVRAQGNQPQHF
TRBV6-1	few	TRBD1	15	TRBJ1-3	TGTGCCAGCAGTCGATGGACAGGAGGGGGAAACACCATATATTTT	CASSRWTGGGNTIYF
TRBV20-1	.	.	14	TRBJ1-1	TGCAGTGCTAGTCGGGGGGGGCTGAACACTGAAGCTTTCTTT	CSASRGGLNTEAFF
TRBV5-1	.	.	15	TRBJ2-2	TGCGCCAGCATAGGGGGACACGCGGACACCGGGGAGCTGTTTTTT	CASIGGHADTGELFF
TRBV9	.	TRBD2	16	TRBJ2-7	TGTGCCAGCAGCGTAGTAGTGAATAGCGGGAGTATCGAGCAGTACTTC	CASSVVVNSGSIEQYF
TRBV7-4	many	.	18	TRBJ1-5	TGTGCCAGCAGCTTAACAGGAGGGGGGGATGGGACCAATCAGCCCCAGCATTTT	CASSLTGGGDGTNQPQHF
TRBV18	few	TRBD1	15	TRBJ1-1	TGTGCCAGCTCACCACCGACAGGGTTGGGCACTGAAGCTTTCTTT	CASSPPTGLGTEAFF
TRBV15	.	.	15	TRBJ1-5	TGTGCCACCAGCAGAGATGCAGGGCCCAATCAGCCCCAGCATTTT	CATSRDAGPNQPQHF
TRBV12-3/TRBV12-4	.	TRBD1	15	TRBJ1-5	TGTGCCAGCGGGCAGGGGGCCTTAAGCAATCAGCCCCAGCATTTT	CASGQGALSNQPQHF
TRBV5-8	.	.	13	TRBJ2-3	TGTGCCAGCAGAACGGCGGGCTCTGATACGCAGTATTTT	CASRTAGSDTQYF
TRBV4-2	few	.	15	TRBJ1-4	TGTGCCAGCAGCGCCAGGGTTACAACTAATGAAAAACTGTTTTTT	CASSARVTTNEKLFF
TRBV5-1	.	TRBD1	16	TRBJ2-5	TGCGCCAGCAGCTGGGGGACAGTTGGGGGCGAGGAGACCCAGTACTTC	CASSWGTVGGEETQYF
TRBV7-6	.	.	13	TRBJ2-3	TGTGCCAGCAGCTTAGCGGTCACAGATACGCAGTATTTT	CASSLAVTDTQYF
TRBV6-4	few	TRBD2	15	TRBJ2-3	TGTGCCAGCAGTAGGACTAGCGGGAGGCCCGATACGCAGTATTTT	CASSRTSGRPDTQYF
TRBV20-1	.	.	13	TRBJ1-2	TGCAGTGGTGGCGCAGGGACCAACTATGGCTACACCTTC	CSGGAGTNYGYTF
TRBV5-1	few	TRBD2	15	TRBJ2-7	TGCGCCAGCAACCCCGGACTAGCGGGAGAGCGCGAGCAGTACTTC	CASNPGLAGEREQYF
TRBV5-1	few	TRBD2	16	TRBJ2-3	TGCGCCAGCAGCTTGAGAGCGGGAGATCCCACAGATACGCAGTATTTT	CASSLRAGDPTDTQYF
TRBV20-1	.	.	21	TRBJ2-3	TGCAGTGCTAGAGATCCTTGGTCAGGGTGGCGGGGGCGGAACTACACAGATACGCAGTATTTT	CSARDPWSGWRGRNYTDTQYF